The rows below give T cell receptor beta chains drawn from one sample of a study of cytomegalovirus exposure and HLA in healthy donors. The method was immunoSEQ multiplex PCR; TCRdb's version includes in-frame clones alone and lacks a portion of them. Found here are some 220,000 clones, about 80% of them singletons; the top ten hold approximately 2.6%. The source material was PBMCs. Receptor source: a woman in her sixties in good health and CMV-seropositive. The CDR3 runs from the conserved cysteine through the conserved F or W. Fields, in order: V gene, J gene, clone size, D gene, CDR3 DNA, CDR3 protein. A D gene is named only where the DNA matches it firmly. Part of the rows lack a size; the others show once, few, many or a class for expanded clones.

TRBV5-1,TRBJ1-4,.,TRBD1,TGCGCCAGCAGCCCCAACCCAGGGACAGCTAATGAAAAACTGTTTTTT,CASSPNPGTANEKLFF
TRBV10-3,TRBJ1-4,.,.,TGTGCCATCAGAAGAAGCGGCGGTAATGAAAAACTGTTTTTT,CAIRRSGGNEKLFF
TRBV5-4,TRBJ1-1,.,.,TGTGCCAGCAGCTTGGACAGGGCAGGTCCTGAAGCTTTCTTT,CASSLDRAGPEAFF
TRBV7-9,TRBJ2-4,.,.,TGTGCCAGCAGCTATCAAATTGGACTGACCAAAAACATTCAGTACTTC,CASSYQIGLTKNIQYF
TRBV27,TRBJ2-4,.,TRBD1,TGTGCCAGCAGTTCCCCAGACAGGGGGAACATTCAGTACTTC,CASSSPDRGNIQYF
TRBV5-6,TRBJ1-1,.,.,TGTGCCAGCAGCGCACGAAGCGGGAGTGGGGCTTTCTTT,CASSARSGSGAFF
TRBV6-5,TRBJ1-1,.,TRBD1,TGTGCCAGCAGAACAGACAGGGTCACTGAAGCTTTCTTT,CASRTDRVTEAFF
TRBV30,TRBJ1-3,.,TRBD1,TGTGCCTGGAGAGGCACAGGGGTGACCGCCATATATTTT,CAWRGTGVTAIYF
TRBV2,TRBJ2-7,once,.,TGTGCCAGCGCCCCCCCCCGGGACACGCACTACGAGCAGTACTTC,CASAPPRDTHYEQYF
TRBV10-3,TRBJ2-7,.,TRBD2,TGTGCCATCAGTGAGGGACTAGCGGCAAACTACGAGCAGTACTTC,CAISEGLAANYEQYF
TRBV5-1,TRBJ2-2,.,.,TGCGCCAGCAGCCAGGGACAGAACACCGGGGAGCTGTTTTTT,CASSQGQNTGELFF
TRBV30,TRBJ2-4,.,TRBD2,TGTGCCTGGAGTGGGAATACTAGCGGGAGTAAACGGTACTTC,CAWSGNTSGSKRYF
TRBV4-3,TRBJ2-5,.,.,TGCGCCAGCAGCCAAGATGCGGGGCCGGAGACCCAGTACTTC,CASSQDAGPETQYF
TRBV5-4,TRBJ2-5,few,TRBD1,TGTGCCAGCAGCTCACGGACAGGGAGCGGGTCGGAGACCCAGTACTTC,CASSSRTGSGSETQYF
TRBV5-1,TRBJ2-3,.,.,TGCGCCAGCAATTTCGGGGGAGTCACAGATACGCAGTATTTT,CASNFGGVTDTQYF
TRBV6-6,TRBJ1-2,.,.,TGTGCCAGCAGTGCCATTCAGTCTGTTGGCTACACCTTC,CASSAIQSVGYTF
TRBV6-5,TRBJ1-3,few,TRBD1,TGTGCCAGCAGCGCCGGGACAGGGTTTTCAAACACCATATATTTT,CASSAGTGFSNTIYF
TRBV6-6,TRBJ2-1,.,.,TGTGCCAGCAGTTCAAGGGGGGGGCTGGGGGATGAGCAGTTCTTC,CASSSRGGLGDEQFF
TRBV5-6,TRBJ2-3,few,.,TGTGCCAGCAGCTTGGCCGGGGAAACGCAGTATTTT,CASSLAGETQYF
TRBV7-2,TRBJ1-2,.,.,TGTGCCAGCAGTTCCACAGGGAACTATGGCTACACCTTC,CASSSTGNYGYTF
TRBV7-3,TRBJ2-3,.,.,TGTGCCAGCAGCTTACGGGAGACAGATACGCAGTATTTT,CASSLRETDTQYF
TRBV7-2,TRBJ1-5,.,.,TGTGCCAGCAGCTTAGCGTCGGGACAGCCCCAGCATTTT,CASSLASGQPQHF
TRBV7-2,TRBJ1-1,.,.,TGTGCCAGCAGCCTCAACTCAGGGGAGGGGACTGAAGCTTTCTTT,CASSLNSGEGTEAFF
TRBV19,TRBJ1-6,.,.,TGTGCCAGTACCGAGGGCCTCTGGAGTTCACCCCTCCACTTT,CASTEGLWSSPLHF
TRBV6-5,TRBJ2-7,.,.,TGTGCCAGCAGTACACAGGGGAGGTACGAGCAGTACTTC,CASSTQGRYEQYF
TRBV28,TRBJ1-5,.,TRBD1,TGTGCCACCTTTAGGACAGGGGGGAATCAGCCCCAGCATTTT,CATFRTGGNQPQHF
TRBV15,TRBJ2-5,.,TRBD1,TGTGCCACCAGCAGGGACAGGGCTCAAGAGACCCAGTACTTC,CATSRDRAQETQYF
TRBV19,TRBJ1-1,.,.,TGTGCCAGTAGTGAATCAGGGGCTGACACTGAAGCTTTCTTT,CASSESGADTEAFF
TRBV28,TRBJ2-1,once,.,TGTGCCAGCAGTTTACCAGGGTTGGATGGGCAGTTCTTC,CASSLPGLDGQFF
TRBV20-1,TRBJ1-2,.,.,TGCAGCGCCCGGGGTGTATATGGCTACACCTTC,CSARGVYGYTF
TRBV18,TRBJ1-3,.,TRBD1,TGTGCCAGCTCCCCGGGACAGGGGCTCTCTGGAAACACCATATATTTT,CASSPGQGLSGNTIYF
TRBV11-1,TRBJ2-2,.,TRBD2,TGTGCCAGCAGCCCGAGGACTAGGCGGTCCACCGGGGAGCTGTTTTTT,CASSPRTRRSTGELFF
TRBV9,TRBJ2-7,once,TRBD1,TGTGCCAGCAGCGTAACAGGGACAGGGGAATGGGGTGAGCAGTACTTC,CASSVTGTGEWGEQYF
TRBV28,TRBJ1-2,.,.,TGTGCCAGCAGTCTCGAACAGGGTAACTATGGCTACACCTTC,CASSLEQGNYGYTF
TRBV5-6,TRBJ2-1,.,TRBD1,TGTGCCAGCAGCTTAGGACAGGGTGATGAGCAGTTCTTC,CASSLGQGDEQFF
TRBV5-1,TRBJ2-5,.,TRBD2,TGCGCCAGCCGACCGGGACTAGCGGGGGAGACCCAGTACTTC,CASRPGLAGETQYF
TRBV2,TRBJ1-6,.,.,TGTGCCAGCAGTGACCAGTATAATTCACCCCTCCACTTT,CASSDQYNSPLHF
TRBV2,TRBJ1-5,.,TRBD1,TGTGCCACGGGACAGTTTAGCAATCAGCCCCAGCATTTT,CATGQFSNQPQHF
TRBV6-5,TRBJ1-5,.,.,TGTGCCAGCAGTCCCCAGGTAGACAGCAATCAGCCCCAGCATTTT,CASSPQVDSNQPQHF
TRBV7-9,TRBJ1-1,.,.,TGTTCCAGCAGCTTACAACTGAGGAACACTGAAGCTTTCTTT,CSSSLQLRNTEAFF
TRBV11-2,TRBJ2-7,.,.,TGTGCCAGCAGCTTAGACCGTATTCTCGAGCAGTACTTC,CASSLDRILEQYF
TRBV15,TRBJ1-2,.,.,TGTGCCACCAGCAGACGAAGGGCGGACGGGGATGGCTACACCTTC,CATSRRRADGDGYTF
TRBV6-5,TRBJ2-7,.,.,TGTGCCAGCAGTTCCCCCAGAGCGCCTCCCTACGAGCAGTACTTC,CASSSPRAPPYEQYF
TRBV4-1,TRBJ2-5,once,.,TGCGCCAGCAGCCCCGGGATCCAAGAGACCCAGTACTTC,CASSPGIQETQYF